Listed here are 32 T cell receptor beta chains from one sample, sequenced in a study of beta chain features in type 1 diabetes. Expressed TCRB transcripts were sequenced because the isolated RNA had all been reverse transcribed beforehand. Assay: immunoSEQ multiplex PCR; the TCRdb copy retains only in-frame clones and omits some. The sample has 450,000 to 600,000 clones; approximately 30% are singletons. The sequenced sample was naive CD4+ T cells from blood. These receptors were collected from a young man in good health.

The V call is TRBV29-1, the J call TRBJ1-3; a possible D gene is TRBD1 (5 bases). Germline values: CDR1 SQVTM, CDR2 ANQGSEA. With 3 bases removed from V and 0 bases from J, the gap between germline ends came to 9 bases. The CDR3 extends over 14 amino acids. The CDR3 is CSVDQGVSGNTIYF. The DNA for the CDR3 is TGCAGCGTTGATCAGGGAGTCTCTGGAAACACCATATATTTT. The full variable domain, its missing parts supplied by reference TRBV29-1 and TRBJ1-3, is SAVISQKPSRDICQRGTSLTIQCQVDSQVTMMFWYRQQPGQSLTLIATANQGSEATYESGFVIDKFPISRPNLTFSTLTVSNMSPEDSSIYLCSVDQGVSGNTIYFGEGSWLTVV.

CDR3 bases: TGTGCCACCAGCAGAGCGGTGTCGGTCCCAGGGTGGACGGAGACCCAGTACTTC. It encodes CATSRAVSVPGWTETQYF. The chain couples TRBV15 to TRBJ2-5, with D maybe TRBD1 (5 bases). The CDR3 runs 18 residues. The germline CDR1 and CDR2 sequences are LNHNV and YYDKDF (reference sequence). V lost 1 base, J lost 5 bases, and 23 bases lay in between. The whole variable domain, filled in from reference TRBV15 and TRBJ2-5, reads DAMVIQNPRYQVTQFGKPVTLSCSQTLNHNVMYWYQQKSSQAPKLLFHYYDKDFNNEADTPDNFQSRRPNTSFCFLDIRSPGLGDTAMYLCATSRAVSVPGWTETQYFGPGTRLLVL.

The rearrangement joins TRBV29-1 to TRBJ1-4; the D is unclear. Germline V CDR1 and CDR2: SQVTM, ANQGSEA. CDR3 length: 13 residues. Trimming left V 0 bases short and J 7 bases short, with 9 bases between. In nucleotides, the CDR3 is TGCAGCGTTGAAGAGGGCTTGAGTGAAAAACTGTTTTTT. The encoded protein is CSVEEGLSEKLFF.

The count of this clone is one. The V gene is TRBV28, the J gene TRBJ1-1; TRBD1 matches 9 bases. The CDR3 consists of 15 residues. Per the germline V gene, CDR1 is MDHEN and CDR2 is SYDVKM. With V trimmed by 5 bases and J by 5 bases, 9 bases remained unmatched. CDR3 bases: TGTGCCAGCAGTACCGGGGACAGGGTGTCGACTGAAGCTTTCTTT. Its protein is CASSTGDRVSTEAFF.

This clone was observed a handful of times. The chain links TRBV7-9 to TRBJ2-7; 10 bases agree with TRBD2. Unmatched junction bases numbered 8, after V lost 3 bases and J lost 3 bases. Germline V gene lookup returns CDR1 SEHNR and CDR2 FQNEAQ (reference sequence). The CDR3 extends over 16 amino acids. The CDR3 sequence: CASSFNPGLAIYEQYF. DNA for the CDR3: TGTGCCAGCAGCTTCAATCCGGGACTAGCGATCTACGAGCAGTACTTC. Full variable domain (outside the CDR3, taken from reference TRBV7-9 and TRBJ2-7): DTGVSQNPRHKITKRGQNVTFRCDPISEHNRLYWYRQTLGQGPEFLTYFQNEAQLEKSRLLSDRFSAERPKGSFSTLEIQRTEQGDSAMYLCASSFNPGLAIYEQYFGPGTRLTVT.

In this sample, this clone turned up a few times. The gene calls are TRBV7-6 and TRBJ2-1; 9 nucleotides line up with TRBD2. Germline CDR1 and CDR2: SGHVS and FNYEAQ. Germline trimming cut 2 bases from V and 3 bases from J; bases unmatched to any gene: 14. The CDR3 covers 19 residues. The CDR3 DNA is TGTGCCAGCAGCTTATTTGAGAGGGGGCTAGCGGGACACTACAATGAGCAGTTCTTC. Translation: CASSLFERGLAGHYNEQFF.

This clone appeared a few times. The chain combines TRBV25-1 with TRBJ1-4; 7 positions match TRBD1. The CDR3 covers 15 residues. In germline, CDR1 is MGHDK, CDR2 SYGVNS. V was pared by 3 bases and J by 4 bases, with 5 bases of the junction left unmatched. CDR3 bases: TGTGCCAGCAGTGAGACGGGGACAGTTAATGAAAAACTGTTTTTT. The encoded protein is CASSETGTVNEKLFF.

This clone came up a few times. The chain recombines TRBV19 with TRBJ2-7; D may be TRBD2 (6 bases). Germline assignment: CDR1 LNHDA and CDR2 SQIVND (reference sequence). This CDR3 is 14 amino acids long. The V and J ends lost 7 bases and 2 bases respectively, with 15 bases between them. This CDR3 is CASNSRGLPYEQYF. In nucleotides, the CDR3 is TGTGCCAGTAACTCCCGGGGACTCCCCTACGAGCAGTACTTC.

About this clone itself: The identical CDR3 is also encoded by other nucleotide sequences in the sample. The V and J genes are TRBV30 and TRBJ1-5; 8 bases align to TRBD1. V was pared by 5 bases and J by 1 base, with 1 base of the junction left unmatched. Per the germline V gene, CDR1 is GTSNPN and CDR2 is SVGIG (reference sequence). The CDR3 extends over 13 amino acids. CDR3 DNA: TGTGCCTGGGACAGGGGAAGCAATCAGCCCCAGCATTTT. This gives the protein CAWDRGSNQPQHF. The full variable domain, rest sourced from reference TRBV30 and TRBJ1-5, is SQTIHQWPATLVQPVGSPLSLECTVEGTSNPNLYWYRQAAGRGLQLLFYSVGIGQISSEVPQNLSASRPQDRQFILSSKKLLLSDSGFYLCAWDRGSNQPQHFGDGTRLSIL.

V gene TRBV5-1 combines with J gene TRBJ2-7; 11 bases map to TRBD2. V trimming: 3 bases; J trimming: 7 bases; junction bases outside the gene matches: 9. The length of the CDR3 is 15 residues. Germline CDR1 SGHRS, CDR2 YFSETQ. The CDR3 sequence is CASSSPLAGGGEQYF. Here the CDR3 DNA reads TGCGCCAGCAGCTCCCCTCTAGCGGGAGGTGGGGAGCAGTACTTC.

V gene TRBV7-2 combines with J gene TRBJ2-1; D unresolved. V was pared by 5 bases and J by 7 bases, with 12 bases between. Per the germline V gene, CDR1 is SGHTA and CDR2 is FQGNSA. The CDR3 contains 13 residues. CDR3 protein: CASSPQAGNEQFF. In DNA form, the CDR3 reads TGTGCCAGCAGCCCTCAAGCTGGAAATGAGCAGTTCTTC.

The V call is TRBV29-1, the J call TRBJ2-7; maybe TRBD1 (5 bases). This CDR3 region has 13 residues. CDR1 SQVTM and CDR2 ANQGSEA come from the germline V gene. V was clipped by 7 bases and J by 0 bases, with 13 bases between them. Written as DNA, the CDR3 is TGCAGCGCCAAAGGCGACAGCTCCTACGAGCAGTACTTC. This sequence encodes CSAKGDSSYEQYF.

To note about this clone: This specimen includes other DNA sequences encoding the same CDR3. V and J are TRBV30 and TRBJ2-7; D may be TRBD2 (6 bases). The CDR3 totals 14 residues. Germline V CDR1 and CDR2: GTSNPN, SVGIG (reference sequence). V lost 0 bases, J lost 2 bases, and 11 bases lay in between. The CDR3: CAWSVGGAAYEQYF. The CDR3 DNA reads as TGTGCCTGGAGTGTAGGAGGGGCTGCCTACGAGCAGTACTTC. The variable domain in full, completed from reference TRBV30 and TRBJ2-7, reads SQTIHQWPATLVQPVGSPLSLECTVEGTSNPNLYWYRQAAGRGLQLLFYSVGIGQISSEVPQNLSASRPQDRQFILSSKKLLLSDSGFYLCAWSVGGAAYEQYFGPGTRLTVT.

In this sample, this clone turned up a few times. In DNA form, the CDR3 reads TGCAGCGTTGAAGATGGGATCTACAATGAGCAGTTCTTC. Protein sequence: CSVEDGIYNEQFF. The chain carries TRBV29-1 and TRBJ2-1; no definite D call. The CDR3 has 13 residues. CDR1 and CDR2 from the germline V gene are SQVTM and ANQGSEA. V lost 0 bases, J lost 3 bases, and 6 bases lay in between.

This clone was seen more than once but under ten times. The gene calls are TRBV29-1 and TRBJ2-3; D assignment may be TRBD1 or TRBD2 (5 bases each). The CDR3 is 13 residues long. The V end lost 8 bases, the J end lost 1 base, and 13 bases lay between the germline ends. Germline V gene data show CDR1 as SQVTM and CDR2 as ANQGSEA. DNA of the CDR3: TGCAGCAGTTCAGGGACGGGCACAGATACGCAGTATTTT. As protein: CSSSGTGTDTQYF.

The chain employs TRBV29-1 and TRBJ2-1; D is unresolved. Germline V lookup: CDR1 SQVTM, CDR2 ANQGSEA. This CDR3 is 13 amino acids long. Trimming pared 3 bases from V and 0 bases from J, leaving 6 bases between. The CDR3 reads CSVDRASYNEQFF. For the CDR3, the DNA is TGCAGCGTTGATAGGGCCTCCTACAATGAGCAGTTCTTC.

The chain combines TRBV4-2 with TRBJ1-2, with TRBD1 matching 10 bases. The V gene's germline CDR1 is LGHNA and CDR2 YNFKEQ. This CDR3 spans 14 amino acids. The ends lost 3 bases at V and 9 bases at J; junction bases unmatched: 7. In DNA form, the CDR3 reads TGTGCCAGCAGCCAGGCCCCGGGACAGGGGAGCTACACCTTC. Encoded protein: CASSQAPGQGSYTF.

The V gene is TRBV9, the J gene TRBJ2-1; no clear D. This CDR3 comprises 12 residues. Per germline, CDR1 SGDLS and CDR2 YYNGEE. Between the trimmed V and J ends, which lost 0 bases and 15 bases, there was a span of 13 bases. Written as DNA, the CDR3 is TGTGCCAGCAGCGTAGGTCTAGAGGATCTGTTCTTC. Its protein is CASSVGLEDLFF.

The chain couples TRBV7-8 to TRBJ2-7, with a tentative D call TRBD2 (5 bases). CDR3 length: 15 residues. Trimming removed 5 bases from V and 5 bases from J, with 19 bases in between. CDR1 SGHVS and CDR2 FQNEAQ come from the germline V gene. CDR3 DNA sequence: TGTGCCAGCAGCCCCCCCGGACTCCCCGCCAACGAGCAGTACTTC. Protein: CASSPPGLPANEQYF.

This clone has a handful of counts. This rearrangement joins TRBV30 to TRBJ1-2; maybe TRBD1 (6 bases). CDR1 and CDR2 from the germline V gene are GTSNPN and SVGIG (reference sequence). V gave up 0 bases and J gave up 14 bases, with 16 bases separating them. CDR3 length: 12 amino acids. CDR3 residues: CAWSVAQGVNTF. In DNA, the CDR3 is TGTGCCTGGAGTGTAGCACAGGGAGTGAATACCTTC.

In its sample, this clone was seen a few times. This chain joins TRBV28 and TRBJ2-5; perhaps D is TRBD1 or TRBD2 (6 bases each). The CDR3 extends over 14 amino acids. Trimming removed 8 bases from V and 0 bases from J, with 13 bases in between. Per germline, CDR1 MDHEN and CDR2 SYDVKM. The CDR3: CASARGGYQETQYF. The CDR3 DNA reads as TGTGCCAGCGCCCGAGGGGGGTACCAAGAGACCCAGTACTTC.

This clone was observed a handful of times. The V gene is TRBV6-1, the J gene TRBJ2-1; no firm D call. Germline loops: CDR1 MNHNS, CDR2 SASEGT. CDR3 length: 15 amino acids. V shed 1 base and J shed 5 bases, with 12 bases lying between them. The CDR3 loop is CASSEGLGRDNEQFF. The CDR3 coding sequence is TGTGCCAGCAGTGAAGGCCTTGGTAGGGACAATGAGCAGTTCTTC.

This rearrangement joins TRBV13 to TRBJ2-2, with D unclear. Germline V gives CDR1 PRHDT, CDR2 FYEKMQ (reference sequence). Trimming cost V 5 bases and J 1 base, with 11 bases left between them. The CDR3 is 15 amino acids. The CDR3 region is CASSPNRRNTGELFF. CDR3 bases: TGTGCCAGCAGCCCTAACAGAAGGAACACCGGGGAGCTGTTTTTT.

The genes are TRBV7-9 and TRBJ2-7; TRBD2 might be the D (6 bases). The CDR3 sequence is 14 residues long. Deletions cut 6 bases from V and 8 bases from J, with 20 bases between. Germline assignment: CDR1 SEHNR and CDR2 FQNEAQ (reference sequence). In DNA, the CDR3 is TGTGCCAGCAGTAGAGGCCTAGCGACTATGAAGCAGTACTTC. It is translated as CASSRGLATMKQYF. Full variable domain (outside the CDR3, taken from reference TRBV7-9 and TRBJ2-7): DTGVSQNPRHKITKRGQNVTFRCDPISEHNRLYWYRQTLGQGPEFLTYFQNEAQLEKSRLLSDRFSAERPKGSFSTLEIQRTEQGDSAMYLCASSRGLATMKQYFGPGTRLTVT.

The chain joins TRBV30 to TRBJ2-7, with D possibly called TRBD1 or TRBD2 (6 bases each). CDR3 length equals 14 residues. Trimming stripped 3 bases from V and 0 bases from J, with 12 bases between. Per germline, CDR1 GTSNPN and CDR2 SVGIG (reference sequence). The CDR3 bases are TGTGCCTGGAGGTGGGGGGCTAGCTCCTACGAGCAGTACTTC. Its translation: CAWRWGASSYEQYF.

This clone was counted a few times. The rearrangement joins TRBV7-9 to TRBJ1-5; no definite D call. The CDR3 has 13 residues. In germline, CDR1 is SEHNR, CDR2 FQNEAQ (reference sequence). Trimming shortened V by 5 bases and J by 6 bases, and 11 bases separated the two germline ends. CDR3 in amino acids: CASSNVLGQPQHF. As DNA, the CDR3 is TGTGCCAGCAGCAACGTGCTGGGTCAGCCCCAGCATTTT. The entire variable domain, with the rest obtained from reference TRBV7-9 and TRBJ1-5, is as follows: DTGVSQNPRHKITKRGQNVTFRCDPISEHNRLYWYRQTLGQGPEFLTYFQNEAQLEKSRLLSDRFSAERPKGSFSTLEIQRTEQGDSAMYLCASSNVLGQPQHFGDGTRLSIL.

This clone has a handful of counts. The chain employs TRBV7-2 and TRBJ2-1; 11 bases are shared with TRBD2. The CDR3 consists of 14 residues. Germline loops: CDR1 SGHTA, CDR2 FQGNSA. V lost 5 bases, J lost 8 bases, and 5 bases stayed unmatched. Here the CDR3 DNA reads TGTGCCAGCAGCCCTAGCGGGAGGTTTGATGAGCAGTTCTTC. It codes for CASSPSGRFDEQFF.

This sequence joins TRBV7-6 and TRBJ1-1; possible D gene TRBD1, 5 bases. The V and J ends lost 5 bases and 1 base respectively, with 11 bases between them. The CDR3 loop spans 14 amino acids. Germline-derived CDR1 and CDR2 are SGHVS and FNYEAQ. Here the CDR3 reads CASSALGGNTEAFF. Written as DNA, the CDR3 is TGTGCCAGCAGCGCCCTTGGGGGGAACACTGAAGCTTTCTTT.

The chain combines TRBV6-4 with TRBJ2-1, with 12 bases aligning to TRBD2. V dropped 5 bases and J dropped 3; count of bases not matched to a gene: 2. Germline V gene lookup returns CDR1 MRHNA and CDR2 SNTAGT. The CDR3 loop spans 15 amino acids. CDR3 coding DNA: TGTGCCAGCAGTTCACTAGCGGGAGGCTACAATGAGCAGTTCTTC. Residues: CASSSLAGGYNEQFF.

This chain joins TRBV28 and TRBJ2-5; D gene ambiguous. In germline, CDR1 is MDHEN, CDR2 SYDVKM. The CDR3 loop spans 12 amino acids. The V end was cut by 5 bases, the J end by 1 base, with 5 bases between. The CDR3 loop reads CASSPLQETQYF. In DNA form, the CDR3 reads TGTGCCAGCAGTCCCCTCCAAGAGACCCAGTACTTC.

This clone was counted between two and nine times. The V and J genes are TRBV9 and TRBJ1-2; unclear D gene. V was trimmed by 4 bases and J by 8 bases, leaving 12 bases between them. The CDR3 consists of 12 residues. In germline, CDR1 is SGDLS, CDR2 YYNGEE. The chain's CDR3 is CASSPEGYGYTF. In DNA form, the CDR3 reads TGTGCCAGCAGCCCAGAGGGATACGGCTACACCTTC.

CDR3 residues: CATSREQGSYEQYF. In nucleotides, the CDR3 is TGTGCCACCAGCAGAGAACAGGGGTCCTACGAGCAGTACTTC. The genes are TRBV15 and TRBJ2-7; the match to TRBD1 covers 7 bases. The junction had 0 bases not matched to a gene; V was cut back by 0 bases and J by 1 base. The length of the CDR3 is 14 residues. CDR1 LNHNV and CDR2 YYDKDF come from the germline V gene (reference sequence).